This is a list of T cell receptor beta chains from one sample in a study of radiation and T cells in renal cell carcinoma. The assay was immunoSEQ multiplex PCR, and TCRdb's table has in-frame clones only and misses some. Among 50,000 to 70,000 clones listed, around three quarters were seen once. The source was blood, collected from a patient whose treatment included radiotherapy and nephrectomy. These receptors were taken from a man aged 55 to 69 with renal cell carcinoma. CDR3s leave out the opening cysteine and the closing phenylalanine or tryptophan. The order of the fields is V gene, J gene, D gene, CDR3 protein. The D gene is left open where the match is weak.

v_gene: TRBV7-2
j_gene: TRBJ2-1
d_gene: TRBD2
CDR3aa: ASSTGGAYNEQF

v_gene: TRBV27
j_gene: TRBJ1-2
d_gene: TRBD1
CDR3aa: ASSPRDRGYGYT

v_gene: TRBV4-3
j_gene: TRBJ2-3
d_gene: NA
CDR3aa: ASSQDLPQGSTDTQY

v_gene: TRBV19
j_gene: TRBJ2-3
d_gene: NA
CDR3aa: ASTEADTQY

v_gene: TRBV30
j_gene: TRBJ2-5
d_gene: TRBD2
CDR3aa: AWGTSGGPWQETQY

v_gene: TRBV7-2
j_gene: TRBJ1-5
d_gene: NA
CDR3aa: ASSGWSSNQPQH

v_gene: TRBV18
j_gene: TRBJ1-4
d_gene: NA
CDR3aa: ASSPGVRPDEKLF

v_gene: TRBV7-6
j_gene: TRBJ1-3
d_gene: NA
CDR3aa: ASSPGSNTIY

v_gene: TRBV6-1
j_gene: TRBJ2-6
d_gene: NA
CDR3aa: ASSRDSGANVLT

v_gene: TRBV7-9
j_gene: TRBJ2-5
d_gene: TRBD2
CDR3aa: ASSSAGGRETQY

v_gene: TRBV18
j_gene: TRBJ2-2
d_gene: NA
CDR3aa: ASSGGLSGVTGELF

v_gene: TRBV6-4
j_gene: TRBJ2-1
d_gene: TRBD2
CDR3aa: ASSSGGLSYNEQF

v_gene: TRBV2
j_gene: TRBJ1-5
d_gene: NA
CDR3aa: ASSFIAGSGNQPQH

v_gene: TRBV21-1
j_gene: TRBJ1-5
d_gene: NA
CDR3aa: ASSTVLRPQH

v_gene: TRBV5-1
j_gene: TRBJ2-3
d_gene: TRBD1
CDR3aa: ASSTRQGPLSTDTQY

v_gene: TRBV5-1
j_gene: TRBJ2-3
d_gene: TRBD1
CDR3aa: ASSTSGTDTDTQY

v_gene: TRBV4-3
j_gene: TRBJ1-6
d_gene: NA
CDR3aa: ASSQDHGGSPSPLH

v_gene: TRBV7-9
j_gene: TRBJ1-4
d_gene: NA
CDR3aa: ASSLEKGSPTTNEKLF

v_gene: TRBV19
j_gene: TRBJ2-1
d_gene: TRBD2
CDR3aa: ASSSWTSEYNEQF

v_gene: TRBV6-6
j_gene: TRBJ2-2
d_gene: NA
CDR3aa: ASSPPTVNTGELF

v_gene: TRBV7-8
j_gene: TRBJ2-1
d_gene: NA
CDR3aa: ASSLVKWWQDSYNEQF

v_gene: TRBV5-1
j_gene: TRBJ2-6
d_gene: NA
CDR3aa: ASSLLGAGANVLT

v_gene: TRBV4-1
j_gene: TRBJ1-2
d_gene: NA
CDR3aa: ASSQQGELGGYT

v_gene: TRBV9
j_gene: TRBJ2-6
d_gene: NA
CDR3aa: ASSANSGANVLT

v_gene: TRBV7-8
j_gene: TRBJ1-6
d_gene: NA
CDR3aa: ASSLDRSYSPLH

v_gene: TRBV18
j_gene: TRBJ2-5
d_gene: NA
CDR3aa: ASSPGLQETQY

v_gene: TRBV11-2
j_gene: TRBJ2-5
d_gene: TRBD1
CDR3aa: ASSRDREETQY

v_gene: TRBV11-3
j_gene: TRBJ1-1
d_gene: NA
CDR3aa: ASSRRQLNTEAF

v_gene: TRBV19
j_gene: TRBJ1-1
d_gene: TRBD1
CDR3aa: ASSTDRGYVNTEAF

v_gene: TRBV10-3
j_gene: TRBJ1-2
d_gene: NA
CDR3aa: AISGESNYGYT

v_gene: TRBV13
j_gene: TRBJ2-3
d_gene: NA
CDR3aa: ASSWRDSASTDTQY

v_gene: TRBV7-3
j_gene: TRBJ1-1
d_gene: NA
CDR3aa: ASSLTGRNTEAF

v_gene: TRBV19
j_gene: TRBJ1-2
d_gene: NA
CDR3aa: ASSTDSSFYGYT

v_gene: TRBV6-9
j_gene: TRBJ1-2
d_gene: TRBD1
CDR3aa: ASSFSDRGPFYGYT

v_gene: TRBV7-9
j_gene: TRBJ1-1
d_gene: NA
CDR3aa: ASSPGVTEAF

v_gene: TRBV6-5
j_gene: TRBJ2-1
d_gene: NA
CDR3aa: ASSYATTNEQF

v_gene: TRBV25-1
j_gene: TRBJ1-1
d_gene: TRBD1
CDR3aa: ASSTTGRGAEAF

v_gene: TRBV15
j_gene: TRBJ2-1
d_gene: TRBD2
CDR3aa: ATSREGLAGVSEQF

v_gene: TRBV27
j_gene: TRBJ2-4
d_gene: TRBD1
CDR3aa: ASSLLQGAGQY

v_gene: TRBV2
j_gene: TRBJ1-3
d_gene: TRBD1
CDR3aa: ATGGDSGNTIY

v_gene: TRBV18
j_gene: TRBJ1-2
d_gene: NA
CDR3aa: ASSSQKWDYGYT